Sequencing of this T cell receptor beta chain was carried out in a study of T-cell memory formation after mild COVID-19. TCRdb passed the 5' RACE reads through MiXCR, listing each CDR3 protein once. Of around 150,000 distinct CDR3 sequences in the sample, about 9.9% were seen once. This clonotype was picked up many times. Its antigen is unknown. Germline assignment: CDR1 MNHEY and CDR2 SVGEGT. This CDR3 has 13 amino acids. The V end was cut by 8 bases, the J end by 6 bases, with 14 bases between. Whole-study results and caveats: In pre-infection memory, a portion of responding clones appeared, which suggested that cross-reactive memory joined.

This rearrangement joins TRBV6-2 or TRBV6-3 to TRBJ1-5, with D possibly matching TRBD1 (5 bases). This sequence was found in a man aged 18 to 30 who had mild COVID-19 (a few samples of this study predate the infection). Cell type and time point are not known. The sequenced sample was PBMCs or a T cell subset sorted from them (not recorded which). The CDR3 bases are TGTGCCAGCGGGACGCCGCACAGTCAGCCCCAGCATTTT. It is translated as CASGTPHSQPQHF.